This T cell receptor (beta chain) originates from a study of tumor-infiltrating lymphocytes in primary liver carcinoma (dated by TCRdb to about 2017). General notes on the study: A handful of patients with histopathologically diagnosed primary liver carcinoma underwent surgical resection in China between late 2015 and March 2016. Of the five patients, three men and two women aged 30 to 69 years, four had hepatocellular carcinoma and one had combined HCC and intrahepatic cholangiocarcinoma. The tumors of the five patients were staged as T1-T3 N0M0, with maximum diameters ranging from roughly 4.2 to 10 cm. Samples yielded roughly 3.65 to 7.13 million productive TCRbeta reads; read depth did not differ significantly between tissue types. TCRbeta repertoire sequencing, expression microarrays and whole-exome sequencing were combined in the study across five regions of each liver tumor, with adjacent normal tissue and blood also included. A total of roughly 35 specimens from 5 patients went through TCRbeta repertoire sequencing, namely 25 tumor regions, 5 adjacent noncancerous liver tissues and 5 peripheral blood samples. Technical replicate repertoires showed high reproducibility, with mean shared-clone rates roughly 0.89 and correlation coefficients above 0.95.

The CDR3 goes from the cysteine to the phenylalanine over 15 residues. Kept here is only the CDR3 DNA, which spans 45 bases and is read in frame from base 1. Sequences MNHNS (CDR1) and SASEGT (CDR2) are obtained from the germline V gene. V is shortened by 4 bases, J by 4 bases, and the region joining them spans 14 bases. Blood RNA was extracted from unsorted whole blood with TRIzol reagent; germline DNA came from the DNeasy Blood & Tissue kit. At the time of sampling, the patients were treatment-naive and had chronic HBV infection. Before surgery, approximately 3.8 milliliters of peripheral blood were collected into K2EDTA tubes. Paper-wide results and their limitations: Because only the TCR beta chain was sequenced and unpaired alpha chains were not captured, true repertoire diversity is likely underestimated. Bulk unsorted samples precluded comparing CD4+ and CD8+ T cell repertoires. The top 250 clones made up a significantly larger repertoire fraction in tumors than in blood (p = 0.039). Pairs of tumor regions showed greater repertoire overlap (mean around 36%) than tumor-adjacent pairs (about 17%) or tumor-blood pairs (approximately 14%), which is consistent with antigen-driven expansion. With just five or six patients in the study, the authors point out that the findings should be validated in a larger study.

A constant-region primer and ProtoScript II reverse transcriptase were used to reverse-transcribe TCRbeta-specific cDNA from approximately 550 ng total RNA. The TCRbeta libraries were prepared through three rounds of nested multiplex PCR following a slightly modified ARM-PCR procedure. Each of the first two PCR rounds ran for about 10 cycles and used multiplex TRBV1-TRBV30 forward primers together with a Cbeta reverse primer. Sample barcodes and Illumina adapters were added in a final 25-cycle PCR using Deep VentR polymerase. Amplicons of 200-500 bp were gel-purified with a QIAquick gel extraction kit before sequencing. The TCRbeta amplicons were sequenced with 250-bp paired-end reads on an Illumina HiSeq 2500. The paper's data handling went like this. Trimmomatic v0.33 was used to quality-trim the reads, and FLASH v1.2.11 was used to merge paired reads so that full CDR3 sequences could be recovered. V, D and J germline segments were assigned to the rearranged TCRbeta sequences using MiGEC v1.2.1b. Clonotype statistics and Shannon-Wiener diversity indices were calculated with VDJtools v1.0.0. To reduce sampling bias, subsequent analyses other than the diversity analysis used only the 250 most abundant clonotypes in each sample. TCRdb took the public reads, trimmed them with fastp at Q25, ran MiXCR for clone calling and kept in-frame beta chains. One record per CDR3 amino acid sequence lists the most common genes and DNA. TCRdb's processing, not the authors', yielded these V and J calls. The sample includes about 310,000 distinct CDR3 sequences, with approximately 60% observed a single time. The ten largest clones capture approximately 9% of the sample.

On this clonotype itself: The antigen it recognizes is unknown. Base qualities are not provided; no much larger clone lies one nucleotide away.

This chain joins TRBV6-1 to TRBJ1-5; TRBD1 might be the D gene, on 5 matching bases. This clonotype was sampled from a man aged 40-50 years with primary liver carcinoma and hepatitis B virus infection. The specimen was peripheral blood. The CDR3 region reads CASSVEHGGNQPQHF. The DNA sequence is given as TGTGCCAGCAGTGTCGAGCATGGGGGGAATCAGCCCCAGCATTTT.